The entry below describes one T cell receptor beta chain. TCRdb's copy holds only in-frame clones and misses some; the assay was immunoSEQ multiplex PCR. The sample holds more than 60,000 clones, about 88% seen once. This record belongs to a study of blood T cell repertoires in COVID-19. This CDR3 is built from 14 residues. J lost 4 bases, V lost 6 bases, and 6 bases had no gene match. The germline gives CDR1 MNHEY, CDR2 SVGAGI. The sequenced sample was peripheral blood. The sequence derives from a woman between 50 and 59 years old with active or convalescent COVID-19. J is TRBJ1-2 and V is TRBV6-5; 9 positions agree with TRBD1. CDR3 region: CASRLDRGFYGYTF. The CDR3 nucleotides read TGTGCCAGCAGACTGGACAGGGGCTTCTATGGCTACACCTTC.